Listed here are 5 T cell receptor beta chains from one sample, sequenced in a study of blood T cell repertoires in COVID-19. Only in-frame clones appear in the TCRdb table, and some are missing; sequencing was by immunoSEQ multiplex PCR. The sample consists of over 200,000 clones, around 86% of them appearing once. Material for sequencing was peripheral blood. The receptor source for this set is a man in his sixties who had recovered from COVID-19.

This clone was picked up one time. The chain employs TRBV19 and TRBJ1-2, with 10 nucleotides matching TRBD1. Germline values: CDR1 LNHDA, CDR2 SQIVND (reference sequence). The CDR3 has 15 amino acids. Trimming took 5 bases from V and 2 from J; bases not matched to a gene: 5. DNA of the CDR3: TGTGCCAGTAGTCTGGGACAGGGGACAAACTATGGCTACACCTTC. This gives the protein CASSLGQGTNYGYTF.

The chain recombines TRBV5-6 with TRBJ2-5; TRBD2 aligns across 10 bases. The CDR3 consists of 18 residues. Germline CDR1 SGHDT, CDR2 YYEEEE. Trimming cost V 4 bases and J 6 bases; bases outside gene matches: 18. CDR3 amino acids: CASSQPHDLAGALKTQYF. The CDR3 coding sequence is TGTGCCAGCAGCCAACCCCACGATCTAGCGGGAGCTCTAAAGACCCAGTACTTC. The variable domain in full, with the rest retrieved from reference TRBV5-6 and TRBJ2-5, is DAGVTQSPTHLIKTRGQQVTLRCSPKSGHDTVSWYQQALGQGPQFIFQYYEEEERQRGNFPDRFSGHQFPNYSSELNVNALLLGDSALYLCASSQPHDLAGALKTQYFGPGTRLLVL.

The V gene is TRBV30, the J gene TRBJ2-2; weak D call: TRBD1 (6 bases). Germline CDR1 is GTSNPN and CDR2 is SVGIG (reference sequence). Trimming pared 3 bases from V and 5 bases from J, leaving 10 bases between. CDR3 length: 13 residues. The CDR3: CAWRQGMTGELFF. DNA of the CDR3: TGTGCCTGGAGACAGGGAATGACCGGGGAGCTGTTTTTT. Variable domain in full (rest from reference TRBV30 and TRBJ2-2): SQTIHQWPATLVQPVGSPLSLECTVEGTSNPNLYWYRQAAGRGLQLLFYSVGIGQISSEVPQNLSASRPQDRQFILSSKKLLLSDSGFYLCAWRQGMTGELFFGEGSRLTVL.

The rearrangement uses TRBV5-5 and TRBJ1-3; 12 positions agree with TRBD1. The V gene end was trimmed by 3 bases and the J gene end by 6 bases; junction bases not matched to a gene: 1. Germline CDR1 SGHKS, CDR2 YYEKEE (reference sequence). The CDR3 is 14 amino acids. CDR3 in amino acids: CASSSGQGANTIYF. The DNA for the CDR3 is TGTGCCAGCAGCTCGGGACAGGGGGCAAACACCATATATTTT. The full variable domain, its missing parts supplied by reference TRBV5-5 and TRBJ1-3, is DAGVTQSPTHLIKTRGQQVTLRCSPISGHKSVSWYQQVLGQGPQFIFQYYEKEERGRGNFPDRFSARQFPNYSSELNVNALLLGDSALYLCASSSGQGANTIYFGEGSWLTVV.

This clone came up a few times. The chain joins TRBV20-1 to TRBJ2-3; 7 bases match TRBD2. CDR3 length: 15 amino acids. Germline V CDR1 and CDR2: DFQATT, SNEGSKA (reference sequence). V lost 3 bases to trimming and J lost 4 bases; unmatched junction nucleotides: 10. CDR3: CSASYSTSRPDTQYF. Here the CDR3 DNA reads TGCAGTGCTAGTTATTCGACTAGCAGACCAGATACGCAGTATTTT.